The 6 T cell receptor beta chains reported below all come from one sample, sequenced in a study of T cell repertoires in cytomegalovirus infection (dated by TCRdb to between 2017 and 2020). The run used an Illumina HiSeq 1500. Starting from the raw public reads, TCRdb applied fastp trimming at Q25, assembled clones with MiXCR and retained in-frame beta chains. Each record represents a unique CDR3 protein, reported with the most common genes and DNA among its rows. This sample gives approximately 990,000 distinct CDR3 sequences in total; about 33% of them show up just once. Jointly, the top ten make up roughly an eighth of the sample. This sample's treatment or condition label indicates: in vitro stimulation with specific CMV peptide epitopes to enrich CMV-specific T cells. No antigen has been identified for these receptors. The material was cultured CD8+ T cells from PBMCs, obtained from culture after CMV antigen stimulation. The receptors come from a human donor in good health (CMV status not recorded). Some clones in this sample may be carry-over from other donors' samples.

This chain joins TRBV7-9 and TRBJ2-2, with unresolved D. There are 15 residues in the CDR3. From germline, CDR1 is SEHNR and CDR2 FQNEAQ (reference sequence). Between the trimmed V and J ends, which lost 7 bases and 6 bases, there was a span of 18 bases. The CDR3 coding sequence is TGTGCCAGCACCCTTAACTTGGGTAACGCCGGGGAGCTGTTTTTT. This encodes CASTLNLGNAGELFF.

This clonotype was detected ten times or more. The genes are TRBV7-2 and TRBJ1-4, with TRBD1 matching over 7 bases. Germline V gives CDR1 SGHTA, CDR2 FQGNSA. This CDR3 contains 16 residues. J gave up 7 bases and V 5 bases, and 13 bases lay outside the gene matches. In DNA form, the CDR3 reads TGTGCCAGCAGCCCCGGGACAGCCCTTCGGGGTGAAAAACTGTTTTTT. Protein: CASSPGTALRGEKLFF.

This clonotype was recorded a few times. The J gene is TRBJ2-2, the V gene TRBV7-9; D unclear. Germline V gives CDR1 SEHNR, CDR2 FQNEAQ (reference sequence). This CDR3 region has 12 residues. Trimming pared 3 bases from V and 6 bases from J, leaving 5 bases between. The CDR3 region is CASSFYPGELFF. CDR3 nucleotides: TGTGCCAGCAGCTTTTATCCCGGGGAGCTGTTTTTT.

This chain joins TRBV7-8 and TRBJ2-1; no clear D gene. Trimming stripped 5 bases from V and 9 bases from J, with 8 bases between. The germline V gene has CDR1 SGHVS and CDR2 FQNEAQ. The CDR3 has 11 amino acids. CDR3 coding DNA: TGTGCCAGCAGCCACACCATTGAGCAGTTCTTC. It specifies CASSHTIEQFF.

The sample holds one count of this clonotype. J is TRBJ1-2 and V is TRBV6-2 or TRBV6-3, with 7 bases matching TRBD1. V was pared by 8 bases and J by 5 bases, with 5 bases of the junction left unmatched. There are 12 residues in the CDR3. CDR1 and CDR2 from the germline V gene are MNHEY and SVGEGT. The CDR3 loop reads CASGTAYYGYTF. CDR3 nucleotide sequence: TGTGCCAGCGGGACAGCTTATTATGGCTACACCTTC.

V and J are TRBV14 and TRBJ2-2; a weak D match, TRBD2 (6 bases). CDR3 size: 15 residues. Germline V gives CDR1 SGHDN, CDR2 FVKESK. V lost 2 bases and J lost 9, with 16 bases in between. As DNA, the CDR3 is TGTGCCAGCAGCCAAACCGGGACTCATATCAGGGAGCTGTTTTTT. Translated, it gives CASSQTGTHIRELFF.